Presented here are 27 T cell receptor beta chains from one specimen sequenced in a study of vaccination effects on CD4 cells after COVID-19. Antigen-specific CD4+ T cells expanded by the ViraFEST assay with viral peptide pools were then sequenced. Once cultured for approximately ten days, the cells underwent separation to obtain CD4+ T cells. Of the BNT162b2 and mRNA-1273 vaccines, participants received two doses of one or the other. Here immunoSEQ multiplex PCR was the method, and the copy in TCRdb shows in-frame clones only, minus some. Counted here are about 33,000 clones, 82% occurring once; the ten biggest clones make up roughly 1.6%. For these receptors, no antigen is known. The sequencing used CD4+ T cells from PBMCs cultured with HCoV-NL63 spike peptides, collected after COVID-19 vaccination. The receptors derive from a human donor who received a COVID-19 vaccine. Some clones in this sample may be carry-over from other donors' samples.

In nucleotides, the CDR3 is TGTGCCAGCAGCCAAACCGGGACCGGGGAGCTGTTTTTT. It yields the protein CASSQTGTGELFF. The J gene is TRBJ2-2, the V gene TRBV3-1 (or the pseudogene TRBV3-2); D unclear. This CDR3 is built from 13 residues. The V end was cut by 2 bases, the J end by 5 bases, with 6 bases between. The V gene's germline CDR1 is LGHDT and CDR2 YNNKEL (reference sequence).

This chain links TRBV3-1 (or the pseudogene TRBV3-2) with TRBJ2-6; D could derive from TRBD1 or TRBD2 (6 bases each). The germline CDR1 and CDR2 sequences are LGHDT and YNNKEL (reference sequence). V gave up 3 bases and J gave up 2 bases, with 20 bases separating them. The CDR3 has 19 amino acids. Here the CDR3 DNA reads TGTGCCAGCAGCCAGGTTCCGGGCAAGGGGGGCACTGGGGCCAACGTCCTGACTTTC. Protein product: CASSQVPGKGGTGANVLTF.

The chain combines TRBV11-1 with TRBJ1-6, with D tentatively TRBD1 (6 bases). The CDR3 sequence is 15 residues long. Per the germline V gene, CDR1 is SGHAT and CDR2 is FQDESV (reference sequence). Trimming removed 5 bases from V and 5 bases from J, with 13 bases in between. As DNA, the CDR3 is TGTGCCAGCAGCCACGGACAGTCCCATAATTCACCCCTCCACTTT. Translation gives CASSHGQSHNSPLHF.

The chain uses TRBV27 and TRBJ2-3, with 8 bases lining up with TRBD2. This CDR3 comprises 15 residues. The junction had 10 bases not matched to a gene; V was cut back by 9 bases and J by 2 bases. Germline values: CDR1 MNHEY, CDR2 SMNVEV (reference sequence). The CDR3 region is CASQGAGALTDTQYF. The DNA for the CDR3 is TGTGCCAGTCAGGGAGCGGGGGCTCTCACAGATACGCAGTATTTT.

CDR3 residues: CASTPEGAFYNEQFF. The CDR3 DNA reads TGTGCCAGCACCCCAGAGGGGGCTTTCTACAATGAGCAGTTCTTC. This sequence joins TRBV21-1 and TRBJ2-1; the D call TRBD1 from the table was never checked on the DNA. TRBV21-1 is described as a pseudogene. This CDR3 has 15 amino acids.

The chain recombines TRBV6-5 with TRBJ1-3, with D unclear. Germline V gene sequence: CDR1 MNHEY, CDR2 SVGAGI. This CDR3 is 15 amino acids long. V lost 3 bases to trimming and J lost 4 bases, with 13 bases between them. The CDR3 DNA is TGTGCCAGCAGTTATTACTCACCGGGGGGAAACACCATATATTTT. Translation gives CASSYYSPGGNTIYF.

This clone occurred once. The chain is built from TRBV15 and TRBJ2-5, with 9 bases matching TRBD1. Looked up from germline, CDR1 is LNHNV and CDR2 is YYDKDF (reference sequence). After removal of 9 bases from V and 4 bases from J, the junction contained 6 bases not matched to a gene. CDR3 size: 13 residues. The DNA for the CDR3 is TGTGCCACGGGACAGGGAAACAGAGAGACCCAGTACTTC. Protein product: CATGQGNRETQYF.

V gene TRBV10-2 combines with J gene TRBJ2-5; 11 positions match TRBD2. The CDR3 sequence is 13 residues long. The germline V gene has CDR1 WSHSY and CDR2 SAAADI. Trimming took 8 bases from V and 5 from J; bases not matched to a gene: 4. The CDR3 bases are TGCGCCAGCCGACTAGCGGGGTATGAGACCCAGTACTTC. Translated: CASRLAGYETQYF.

The gene calls are TRBV5-6 and TRBJ2-2, with 12 bases identical to TRBD2. From germline, CDR1 is SGHDT and CDR2 YYEEEE. CDR3 length: 16 amino acids. Unmatched junction bases numbered 5, after V lost 4 bases and J lost 4 bases. In nucleotides, the CDR3 is TGTGCCAGCAGCCACGGACTAGCGGGGTCCACCGGGGAGCTGTTTTTT. It translates to CASSHGLAGSTGELFF.

The chain uses TRBV3-1 (or the pseudogene TRBV3-2) and TRBJ2-2, with TRBD2 as a possible D gene (7 bases). This CDR3 is 20 amino acids long. The germline CDR1 and CDR2 sequences are LGHDT and YNNKEL (reference sequence). V lost 0 bases, J lost 0 bases, and 20 bases lay in between. The CDR3 spells CASSQDQFRGGTTNTGELFF. The CDR3 coding sequence is TGTGCCAGCAGCCAAGATCAATTTAGGGGGGGAACGACGAACACCGGGGAGCTGTTTTTT.

The chain joins TRBV18 to TRBJ1-4; D is unclear. CDR1 KGHSH and CDR2 LQKENI come from the germline V gene. This CDR3 region has 15 residues. Trimming cost V 3 bases and J 0 bases, with 8 bases left between them. This CDR3 is CASSPQYATNEKLFF. The CDR3 bases are TGTGCCAGCTCACCCCAGTATGCAACTAATGAAAAACTGTTTTTT.

The chain links TRBV25-1 to TRBJ1-2; the D gene is possibly TRBD1 (6 bases). V was trimmed by 1 base and J by 7 bases, leaving 16 bases between them. The V gene's germline CDR1 is MGHDK and CDR2 SYGVNS. The CDR3 extends over 15 amino acids. CDR3 in DNA: TGTGCCAGCAGTGAATCGGGGGGCGCAAGTAGTGGCTACACCTTC. Residues: CASSESGGASSGYTF.

The chain recombines TRBV19 with TRBJ2-1; TRBD2 agrees at 9 bases. The ends lost 5 bases at V and 2 bases at J; junction bases unmatched: 7. This CDR3 region has 16 residues. Germline V gene data show CDR1 as LNHDA and CDR2 as SQIVND (reference sequence). This chain's CDR3 is CASSRASGEPYNEQFF. The CDR3 DNA sequence: TGTGCCAGTAGTCGGGCTAGCGGGGAGCCCTACAATGAGCAGTTCTTC.

The chain joins TRBV5-1 to TRBJ2-2, with TRBD2 matching 8 bases. V gave up 3 bases and J gave up 5 bases; unmatched junction bases: 9. Per the germline V gene, CDR1 is SGHRS and CDR2 is YFSETQ. This CDR3 has 16 amino acids. The CDR3 region has the DNA TGCGCCAGCAGCTATATAGCGGGGACTTTTACCGGGGAGCTGTTTTTT. This gives the protein CASSYIAGTFTGELFF.

V gene TRBV6-2 or TRBV6-3 combines with J gene TRBJ2-3; TRBD1 matches 9 bases. Germline V gene lookup returns CDR1 MNHEY and CDR2 SVGEGT. This CDR3 is built from 16 residues. J lost 4 bases, V lost 5 bases, and 10 bases had no gene match. The DNA of the CDR3 is TGTGCCAGCAGTGACCCGGGACAGGGTAACGCAGATACGCAGTATTTT. It translates to CASSDPGQGNADTQYF.

This rearrangement joins TRBV2 to TRBJ1-1; D remains ambiguous. This CDR3 comprises 12 residues. Between the trimmed V and J ends, which lost 6 bases and 1 base, there was a span of 6 bases. CDR1 and CDR2 (germline): SNHLY, FYNNEI. This chain's CDR3 is CASRYTNTEAFF. CDR3 coding DNA: TGTGCCAGCAGGTACACGAACACTGAAGCTTTCTTT.

This clone has only a few counts. Here the CDR3 DNA reads TGTGCCAGCAGCCCTCAGGGATTGGGCACTGAAGCTTTCTTT. Translation: CASSPQGLGTEAFF. The V call is TRBV5-4, the J call TRBJ1-1, with D possibly matching TRBD1 (5 bases). This CDR3 has 14 residues. Germline CDR1 reads SGHNT; CDR2 reads YYREEE (reference sequence). Deletions cut 4 bases from V and 4 bases from J, with 14 bases between.

The chain uses TRBV6-2 or TRBV6-3 and TRBJ1-5, with D uncertain. The CDR3 totals 15 residues. The V gene's germline CDR1 is MNHEY and CDR2 SVGEGT. The V gene lost 5 bases and the J gene lost 6 bases, with 17 bases spanning the gap. The CDR3 loop is CASSRIGRGSQPQHF. The CDR3 DNA reads TGTGCCAGCAGTCGAATTGGGCGAGGGAGTCAGCCCCAGCATTTT.

This clone was observed a handful of times. Here the CDR3 DNA reads TGTGCCTGGAGTGTATCGGACGGACCCCACGACAATCAGCCCCAGCATTTT. Its translation is CAWSVSDGPHDNQPQHF. This sequence joins TRBV30 and TRBJ1-5; D is unresolved. CDR3 size: 17 residues. Germline V gene sequence: CDR1 GTSNPN, CDR2 SVGIG (reference sequence). Trimming took off 0 bases at V and 3 bases at J, with 18 bases between the two ends. The variable domain in full, with the rest retrieved from reference TRBV30 and TRBJ1-5, is SQTIHQWPATLVQPVGSPLSLECTVEGTSNPNLYWYRQAAGRGLQLLFYSVGIGQISSEVPQNLSASRPQDRQFILSSKKLLLSDSGFYLCAWSVSDGPHDNQPQHFGDGTRLSIL.

This clone was counted once. The chain employs TRBV3-1 (or the pseudogene TRBV3-2) and TRBJ1-6; D uncertain. The CDR3 is 17 residues long. Germline V CDR1 and CDR2: LGHDT, YNNKEL (reference sequence). Trimming took 0 bases from V and 5 from J, leaving 14 bases between them. The CDR3 DNA reads as TGTGCCAGCAGCCAAGATTGTCTCGGCCAGGATAATTCACCCCTCCACTTT. It codes for CASSQDCLGQDNSPLHF.

The chain is built from TRBV7-2 and TRBJ2-7; maybe TRBD1 (6 bases). Looked up from germline, CDR1 is SGHTA and CDR2 is FQGNSA. The length of the CDR3 is 14 residues. Deletions cut 0 bases from V and 6 bases from J, with 12 bases between. The CDR3 region is CASSLAGWGPEQYV. The CDR3, as DNA: TGTGCCAGCAGCTTAGCTGGGTGGGGGCCCGAGCAGTACGTC.

The CDR3 region is CASSYYDRVGPFF. The CDR3 DNA is TGTGCCAGCAGTTACTATGACAGGGTGGGTCCTTTCTTT. The V gene is TRBV6-6, the J gene TRBJ1-1; TRBD1 matches at 7 bases. This CDR3 is 13 amino acids long. The J segment lost 12 bases and the V segment lost 1 base, leaving 8 bases of the junction unmatched. Germline V gives CDR1 MNHNY, CDR2 SVGAGI (reference sequence).

The CDR3 bases are TGTGCCAGCAGCCGAGGACTAGCGGGGGTTGCAGATACGCAGTATTTT. Protein sequence: CASSRGLAGVADTQYF. This chain links TRBV9 with TRBJ2-3, with 13 bases identical to TRBD2. CDR1 SGDLS and CDR2 YYNGEE come from the germline V gene. The CDR3 spans 16 residues. V was clipped by 4 bases and J by 4 bases; unmatched bases: 6. The variable domain in full, completed from reference TRBV9 and TRBJ2-3, reads DSGVTQTPKHLITATGQRVTLRCSPRSGDLSVYWYQQSLDQGLQFLIQYYNGEERAKGNILERFSAQQFPDLHSELNLSSLELGDSALYFCASSRGLAGVADTQYFGPGTRLTVL.

The chain joins TRBV24-1 to TRBJ2-5; a weak D match, TRBD1 (6 bases). This CDR3 region has 13 residues. Between the trimmed V and J ends, which lost 9 bases and 2 bases, there was a span of 12 bases. Germline V gene data show CDR1 as KGHDR and CDR2 as SFDVKD. This chain's CDR3 is CATRDNGQETQYF. CDR3 bases: TGTGCCACCCGGGACAACGGTCAAGAGACCCAGTACTTC.

The rearrangement uses TRBV6-5 and TRBJ1-1; tentatively, D is TRBD1 (5 bases). The CDR3 extends over 12 amino acids. V lost 4 bases and J 8 bases, leaving 11 bases between the germline ends. Germline CDR1 is MNHEY and CDR2 is SVGAGI. The CDR3 reads CASSSLKGEAFF. The CDR3 coding sequence is TGTGCCAGCAGTTCACTCAAGGGGGAAGCTTTCTTT.

The chain employs TRBV6-1 and TRBJ1-1; D possibly corresponds to TRBD1 (5 bases). Looked up from germline, CDR1 is MNHNS and CDR2 is SASEGT. The V gene lost 2 bases and the J gene lost 0 bases, with 19 bases spanning the gap. The CDR3 loop spans 18 amino acids. CDR3 sequence: CASSEQGWRGSMNTEAFF. CDR3 DNA sequence: TGTGCCAGCAGTGAACAGGGTTGGAGGGGCTCTATGAACACTGAAGCTTTCTTT.

The chain links TRBV6-5 to TRBJ1-2; 7 positions match TRBD1. J lost 1 base, V lost 6 bases, and 8 bases had no gene match. Per germline, CDR1 MNHEY and CDR2 SVGAGI. This CDR3 spans 15 amino acids. The CDR3 protein is CASREGALFNYGYTF. CDR3 nucleotide sequence: TGTGCCAGCAGAGAGGGGGCCCTATTTAACTATGGCTACACCTTC.